This section outlines one T cell receptor beta chain sequence together with its context. Its cognate antigen has yet to be identified. Base quality data are lacking; no much larger clone is found one base away. High-throughput TCR beta sequencing profiled peripheral blood CD8+ and CD4+ T cells from healthy donors, Susac syndrome patients and multiple sclerosis patients. The multiple sclerosis controls were treatment-naive patients whose relapsing-remitting disease, either stable or active, fulfilled the revised McDonald criteria. Bulk CD8+ and CD4+ T cells were purified by magnetic negative isolation, whereas CD8+ TEMRA cells were enriched by FACS. Blood was drawn into EDTA tubes, processed within 24 hours, and PBMCs were isolated by density gradient centrifugation. PBMCs intended for TCR sequencing were frozen in liquid nitrogen and were later thawed in a 37 degrees C water bath. The sorted or isolated CD4+, CD8+ and CD8+ TEMRA cells had a purity of 90% or higher.

CDR1 and CDR2 are drawn from the germline V gene: SQVTM, ANQGSEA. The germline ends are 11 bases apart after V is trimmed by 4 bases and J by 4 bases. Counted from cysteine to phenylalanine, this CDR3 has 13 amino acids. Only the CDR3 DNA is retained, 39 bases long and in frame from the first base. RNA was extracted with the RNeasy kit and roughly 0.45 to 1 ug was reverse transcribed using random hexamers. The immunoSEQ multiplex PCR assay, which covers 54 Vbeta and 13 Jbeta segments, was used to amplify TCR beta CDR3 regions. To correct PCR amplification bias, a synthetic template baseline was used for both primer optimization and computational correction. The authors' analysis ran thus. Reads were annotated to V, D and J genes according to IMGT and were analyzed with immunoSEQ Analyzer, with only productive sequences retained. Clonality was calculated as one minus the Shannon entropy normalized by log2 of the number of productive unique sequences. For each patient and control, public and private clones were evaluated within the 100 most prevalent clones. Clones were defined as Susac-specific when absent from the healthy and MS cohorts, from approximately 1,100 published viral clones and from other ImmuneACCESS disease sequences. TCRdb trimmed public reads at Q25 via fastp, called clones via MiXCR and kept in-frame beta chains. Rows are combined by CDR3 protein, so each entry shows the most common genes and DNA. The V and J calls were determined by TCRdb, not by the authors. This sample lists approximately 270,000 distinct CDR3 sequences; around 93% were detected once. Together, the top ten hold roughly 0.072% of the sample.

This sample was included in a study of CD8 T cells in Susac syndrome (dated by TCRdb to between 2018 and 2021). Regarding the study in general: Whether CD8+ T cell activation and differentiation in Susac syndrome was antigen driven was tested using repertoire sequencing.

The study at large found these results: The number of individuals in the TCR sequencing and HLA analysis was acknowledged as relatively small.

The V and J segments used are TRBV29-1 and TRBJ1-5; no D gene can be assigned with confidence. The source material was CD4+ T cells from PBMCs. The TCR comes from a human donor with multiple sclerosis. The sequenced DNA: TGCAGCGTTGTGGGGTCGGGGAATCAGCCCCAGCATTTT. It is translated as CSVVGSGNQPQHF.